Presented here are 15 T cell receptor beta chains from one specimen sequenced in a study of blood T cell repertoires in COVID-19. The table came from immunoSEQ multiplex PCR; TCRdb's copy has only in-frame clones and leaves some out. This table holds roughly 100,000 clones, 81% found once. Sequencing was carried out using peripheral blood. The receptors derive from a woman between 65 and 79 years old with acute or convalescent COVID-19.

V and J are TRBV30 and TRBJ1-2, with D uncertain. CDR1 and CDR2 from the germline V gene are GTSNPN and SVGIG (reference sequence). The CDR3 covers 13 residues. V lost 2 bases to trimming and J lost 7 bases, with 14 bases between them. The CDR3 DNA is TGTGCCTGGAGTACTCTGGGGAGGAGTGGCTACACCTTC. This translates into CAWSTLGRSGYTF.

The chain combines TRBV7-8 with TRBJ2-1, with TRBD2 matching over 16 bases. The CDR3 is 17 amino acids. Germline V gene lookup returns CDR1 SGHVS and CDR2 FQNEAQ. V shed 5 bases and J 7 bases; nucleotides not matched to a gene: 8. The CDR3 nucleotides are TGTGCCAGCAGCAAGGGACTAGCGGGAGGGCCGCGGAATGAGCAGTTCTTC. Protein product: CASSKGLAGGPRNEQFF.

This chain joins TRBV4-3 and TRBJ1-2; 11 positions match TRBD1. The CDR3 runs to 15 residues. With 4 bases clipped from V and 5 bases from J, the junction kept 6 bases outside the gene matches. Germline V CDR1 and CDR2: LGHNA, YSLEER. CDR3 protein: CASSPGWDRGYGYTF. CDR3 coding DNA: TGCGCCAGCAGCCCCGGCTGGGACAGGGGGTATGGCTACACCTTC.

J is TRBJ1-2 and V is TRBV4-3; D remains ambiguous. The V gene lost 4 bases and the J gene lost 3 bases, with 15 bases spanning the gap. The V gene's germline CDR1 is LGHNA and CDR2 YSLEER. This CDR3 contains 15 residues. For the CDR3, the DNA is TGCGCCAGCAGCCGCGGACGGGGATCCCACTATGGCTACACCTTC. Amino acid sequence: CASSRGRGSHYGYTF.

This chain links TRBV7-9 with TRBJ2-7; the D gene is possibly TRBD2 (5 bases). Germline V gene lookup returns CDR1 SEHNR and CDR2 FQNEAQ (reference sequence). V was trimmed by 1 base and J by 5 bases, leaving 12 bases between them. The CDR3 extends over 14 amino acids. The CDR3 region has the DNA TGTGCCAGCAGCTTAGGGGCAGGAGGCGACGAGCAGTACTTC. Translation gives CASSLGAGGDEQYF.

The gene calls are TRBV2 and TRBJ1-5; 10 bases match TRBD1. From germline, CDR1 is SNHLY and CDR2 FYNNEI. With V trimmed by 5 bases and J by 2 bases, 6 bases remained unmatched. The CDR3 loop spans 16 amino acids. The CDR3 sequence is CASSYRQGAGNQPQHF. The CDR3 DNA reads as TGTGCCAGCAGTTACCGACAGGGGGCGGGCAATCAGCCCCAGCATTTT.

The chain employs TRBV15 and TRBJ1-1; 7 bases agree with TRBD1. Germline V gene sequence: CDR1 LNHNV, CDR2 YYDKDF (reference sequence). V shed 2 bases, J shed 5 bases, and the junction held 5 bases outside the gene matches. This CDR3 spans 14 amino acids. Written as DNA, the CDR3 is TGTGCCACCAGCAGACACAGGGGTGATACTGAAGCTTTCTTT. Protein sequence: CATSRHRGDTEAFF.

The CDR3: CASSIPFGDTDSGNTIYF. CDR3 in DNA: TGTGCCAGTAGTATCCCGTTTGGGGACACCGACTCTGGAAACACCATATATTTT. V gene TRBV19 combines with J gene TRBJ1-3, with TRBD1 as a possible D gene (6 bases). The V end was cut by 3 bases, the J end by 0 bases, with 18 bases between. The CDR3 loop spans 18 amino acids. Germline-derived CDR1 and CDR2 are LNHDA and SQIVND (reference sequence).

V is TRBV5-1 and J is TRBJ1-6, with 10 bases identical to TRBD1. V was clipped by 3 bases and J by 10 bases; unmatched bases: 7. This CDR3 has 15 residues. Germline values: CDR1 SGHRS, CDR2 YFSETQ. The CDR3 loop is CASSSETGGLSPLHF. The DNA for the CDR3 is TGCGCCAGCAGCTCTGAGACAGGGGGCCTCTCACCCCTCCACTTT.

V and J are TRBV6-5 and TRBJ1-1; weak D call: TRBD1 (6 bases). CDR3 length equals 15 residues. Germline loops: CDR1 MNHEY, CDR2 SVGAGI. V shed 0 bases and J shed 1 base, with 9 bases lying between them. The DNA of the CDR3 is TGTGCCAGCAGTTACTCACAGGGAGAGAACACTGAAGCTTTCTTT. Translating it yields CASSYSQGENTEAFF.

V gene TRBV7-3 combines with J gene TRBJ2-3; D is unresolved. There are 12 residues in the CDR3. Trimming took off 5 bases at V and 7 bases at J, with 10 bases between the two ends. CDR1 and CDR2 from the germline V gene are SGHTA and FQGTGA. The CDR3 sequence: CASSPSVNTQYF. CDR3 nucleotides: TGTGCCAGCAGCCCCTCAGTCAATACGCAGTATTTT.

This clone occurred a few times. The V call is TRBV27, the J call TRBJ2-1, with 9 bases aligning to TRBD2. The CDR3 runs to 18 residues. CDR1 MNHEY and CDR2 SMNVEV come from the germline V gene (reference sequence). Trimming took 2 bases from V and 2 from J; bases not matched to a gene: 10. The CDR3 DNA reads as TGTGCCAGCAGTTTACGTAGTAGCGGGGGCCCTACCTACAATGAGCAGTTCTTC. It translates to CASSLRSSGGPTYNEQFF.

This chain connects TRBV6-5 to TRBJ2-1; 7 bases fit TRBD1. With 3 bases clipped from V and 2 bases from J, the junction kept 1 base outside the gene matches. This CDR3 is 14 amino acids long. CDR1 is MNHEY and CDR2 is SVGAGI in the germline V gene. In nucleotides, the CDR3 is TGTGCCAGCAGTTATCAGGGGGCCTACAATGAGCAGTTCTTC. It is translated as CASSYQGAYNEQFF.

This chain connects TRBV6-4 to TRBJ2-1; 7 positions agree with TRBD2. Trimming took 2 bases from V and 2 from J; bases not matched to a gene: 3. The CDR3 spans 15 residues. Germline CDR1 is MRHNA and CDR2 is SNTAGT. CDR3 protein: CASSDGTKAYNEQFF. The CDR3 DNA reads as TGTGCCAGCAGTGACGGGACTAAGGCCTACAATGAGCAGTTCTTC.

The rearrangement joins TRBV10-3 to TRBJ1-2; possibly TRBD1 for D (5 bases). Germline loops: CDR1 ENHRY, CDR2 SYGVKD. The CDR3 consists of 14 residues. V lost 3 bases and J lost 2, with 10 bases in between. CDR3 sequence: CAISDGDWNYGYTF. The CDR3 nucleotides read TGTGCCATCAGTGATGGGGACTGGAACTATGGCTACACCTTC.